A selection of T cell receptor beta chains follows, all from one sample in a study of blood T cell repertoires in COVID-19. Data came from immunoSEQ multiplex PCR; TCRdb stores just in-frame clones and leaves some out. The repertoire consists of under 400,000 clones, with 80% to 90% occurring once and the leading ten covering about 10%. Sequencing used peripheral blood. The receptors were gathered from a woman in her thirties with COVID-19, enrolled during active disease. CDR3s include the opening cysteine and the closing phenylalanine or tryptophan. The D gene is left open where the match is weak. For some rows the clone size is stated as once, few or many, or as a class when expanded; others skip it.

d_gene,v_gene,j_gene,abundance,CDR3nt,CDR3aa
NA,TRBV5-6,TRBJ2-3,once,TGTGCCAGCAGCTATACAGGGTCGGGCACAGATACGCAGTATTTT,CASSYTGSGTDTQYF
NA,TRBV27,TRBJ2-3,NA,TGTGCCAGCAGTATACGTAGAACCAGCACAGATACGCAGTATTTT,CASSIRRTSTDTQYF
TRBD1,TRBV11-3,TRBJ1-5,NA,TGTGCCAGCAGCCCCCGGGACAGCCTAGACTATAGCAATCAGCCCCAGCATTTT,CASSPRDSLDYSNQPQHF
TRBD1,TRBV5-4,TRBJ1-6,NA,TGTGCCAGCAGCAGACCGGGACAGGGCGAGAATTCACCCCTCCACTTT,CASSRPGQGENSPLHF
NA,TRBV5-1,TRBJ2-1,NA,TGCGCCAGCAGCTTGGTCCCTGGGCACTCCTACAATGAGCAGTTCTTC,CASSLVPGHSYNEQFF
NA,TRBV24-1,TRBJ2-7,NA,TGTGCCACCAGTGATTTCAAACCCCGGGAGAGCTACGAGCAGTACTTC,CATSDFKPRESYEQYF
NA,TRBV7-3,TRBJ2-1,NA,TGTGCCAGCAGCCGCCGGCGGATCGACAATGAGCAGTTCTTC,CASSRRRIDNEQFF
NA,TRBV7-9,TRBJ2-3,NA,TGTGCCAGCAGTGACTTGTCTTCTAGCACAGATACGCAGTATTTT,CASSDLSSSTDTQYF
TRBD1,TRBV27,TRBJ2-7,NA,TGTGCCAGCAGTATGTCAGGGGGCGCCTACGAGCAGTACTTC,CASSMSGGAYEQYF
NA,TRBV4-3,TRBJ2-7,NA,TGCGCCAGCAGCTCAGAGGCCTCGCACGAGCAGTACTTC,CASSSEASHEQYF
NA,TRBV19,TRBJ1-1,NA,TGTGCCAGTAGTTTGCGGGGGCTATCTGAAGCTTTCTTT,CASSLRGLSEAFF
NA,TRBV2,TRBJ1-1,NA,TGTGCCAGCAGTGTGGAGAAGAACACTGAAGCTTTCTTT,CASSVEKNTEAFF
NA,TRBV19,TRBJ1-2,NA,TGTGCCAGTAGCGGGGCTAACTATGGCTACACCTTC,CASSGANYGYTF
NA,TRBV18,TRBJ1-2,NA,TGTGCCAGCTCCGAGTCGGCAGGGGTCTATGGCTACACCTTC,CASSESAGVYGYTF
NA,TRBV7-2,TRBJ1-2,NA,TGTGCCAGCAGCTTAACCGCGGTCCCTTTCTATGGCTACACCTTC,CASSLTAVPFYGYTF
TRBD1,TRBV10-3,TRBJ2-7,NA,TGTGCCACCGGACAGGTCGCCTACGAGCAGTACTTC,CATGQVAYEQYF
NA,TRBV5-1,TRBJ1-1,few,TGCGCCAGCAGGGAGGACACTGAAGCTTTCTTT,CASREDTEAFF
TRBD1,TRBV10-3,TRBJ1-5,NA,TGTGCCACGGGGACAGGGATAAGCAATCAGCCCCAGCATTTT,CATGTGISNQPQHF
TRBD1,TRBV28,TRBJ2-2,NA,TGTGCCAGCAGTTTAGTACCCCTGCTACAGGGGGCCAAGAACACCGGGGAGCTGTTTTTT,CASSLVPLLQGAKNTGELFF
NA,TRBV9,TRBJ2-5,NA,TGTGCCAGCAGCGTATCGGGACTCCAAGAGACCCAGTACTTC,CASSVSGLQETQYF
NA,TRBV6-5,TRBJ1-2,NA,TGTGCCAGCAGCACCGGGTATGGCTACACCTTC,CASSTGYGYTF
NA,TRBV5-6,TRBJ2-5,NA,TGTGCCAGCTCCCTAGGGGTGACTTCAAGAGAGACCCAGTACTTC,CASSLGVTSRETQYF
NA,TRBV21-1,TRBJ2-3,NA,TGTGCCAGCAGGGGAGGGGAAGGTCGAGATACGCAGTATTTT,CASRGGEGRDTQYF
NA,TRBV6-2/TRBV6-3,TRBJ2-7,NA,TGTGCCAGCAGCCGTCGGACAGACTCTTCCTACGAGCAGTACTTC,CASSRRTDSSYEQYF
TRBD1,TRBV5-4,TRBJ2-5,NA,TGTGCCAGCAGCGATAATAGACAGGGCCCAGAGACCCAGTACTTC,CASSDNRQGPETQYF
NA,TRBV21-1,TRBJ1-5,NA,TGTGCCAGCAGCAACCCCGAGGAGGACAATCAGCCCCAGCATTTT,CASSNPEEDNQPQHF
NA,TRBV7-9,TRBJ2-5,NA,TGTGCCAGCAGCTTAGCGGTCGGGGGAGTTGGAGAGACCCAGTACTTC,CASSLAVGGVGETQYF
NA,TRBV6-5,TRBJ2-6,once,TGTGCCAGCAGTTACGATAGGAGAAGGGCCAACGTCCTGACTTTC,CASSYDRRRANVLTF
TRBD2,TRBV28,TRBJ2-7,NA,TGTGCCAGCAGTTCTCTAGCGGGAGGGTCCTACGAGCAGTACTTC,CASSSLAGGSYEQYF
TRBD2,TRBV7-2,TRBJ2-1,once,TGTGCCAGCAGCCCGCCGGGACTAGCGGGAAACAATGAGCAGTTCTTC,CASSPPGLAGNNEQFF
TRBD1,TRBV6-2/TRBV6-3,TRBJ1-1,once,TGTGCCAGCAGCCGGGGGGGGCAGGGGGCTTCTGAAGCTTTCTTT,CASSRGGQGASEAFF
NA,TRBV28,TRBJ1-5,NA,TGTGCCAGCAATCCGACAGGCGCTCGGCAGCCCCAGCATTTT,CASNPTGARQPQHF
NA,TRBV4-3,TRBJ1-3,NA,TGCGCCAGCAGCCAAGATGCCAGGGGAGGAAACACCATATATTTT,CASSQDARGGNTIYF
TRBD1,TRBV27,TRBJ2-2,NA,TGTGCCAGCAGTTGGGGACAGCGATACACCGGGGAGCTGTTTTTT,CASSWGQRYTGELFF
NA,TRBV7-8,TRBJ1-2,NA,TGTGCCAGCAGCTTAGTGGGGGCAGGGGAGGGGATCTATGGCTACACCTTC,CASSLVGAGEGIYGYTF
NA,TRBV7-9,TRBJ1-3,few,TGTGCCGGAGGCGGGTCTAGCTCTGGAAACACCATATATTTT,CAGGGSSSGNTIYF
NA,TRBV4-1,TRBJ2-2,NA,TGCGCCAGCAGCCGGGGAGAATTGAACACCGGGGAGCTGTTTTTT,CASSRGELNTGELFF
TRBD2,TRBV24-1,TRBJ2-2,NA,TGTGCCACCAGTCGGACTAGCGGGTCCGGGGAGCTGTTTTTT,CATSRTSGSGELFF
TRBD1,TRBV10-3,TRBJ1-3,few,TGTGCCATCAATAGACAGGGGGACGGAAACACCATATATTTT,CAINRQGDGNTIYF
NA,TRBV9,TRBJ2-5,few,TGTGCCAGCAGTCTCCGGGATCGGGAGACCCAGTACTTC,CASSLRDRETQYF
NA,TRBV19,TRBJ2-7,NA,TGTGCCAGTAGTACTAACAGGGCCTACGAGCAGTACTTC,CASSTNRAYEQYF
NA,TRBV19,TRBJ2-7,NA,TGTGCCAGTAGTCCAGGGTTAGGAGCCTACGAGCAGTACTTC,CASSPGLGAYEQYF
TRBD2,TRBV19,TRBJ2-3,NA,TGTGCCAGTACTTTAGCGGGCTCCATGGGAGATACGCAGTATTTT,CASTLAGSMGDTQYF
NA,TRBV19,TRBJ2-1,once,TGTGCCAGTAGGAGATTATCCTACAATGAGCAGTTCTTC,CASRRLSYNEQFF
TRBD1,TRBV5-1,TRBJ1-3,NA,TGCGCCAGCAGCTCGGGACAGCCTGGAAACACCATATATTTT,CASSSGQPGNTIYF
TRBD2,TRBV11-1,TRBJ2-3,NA,TGTGCCAGCAGCTTATTAGGCGGGAGTACCCCAGATACGCAGTATTTT,CASSLLGGSTPDTQYF
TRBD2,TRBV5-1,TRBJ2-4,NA,TGCGCCAGCAGCCCGGGACTACCAAACATTCAGTACTTC,CASSPGLPNIQYF
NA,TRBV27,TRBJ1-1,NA,TGTGCCAGCAGTTTAGGGCGTTATACTGAAGCTTTCTTT,CASSLGRYTEAFF
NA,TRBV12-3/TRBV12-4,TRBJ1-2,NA,TGTGCCAGCTTAGACAATGGCTATGGCTACACCTTC,CASLDNGYGYTF
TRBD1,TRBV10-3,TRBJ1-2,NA,TGTGCCATCAGTGAGAGGGGACAGGGGTTCGATGGCTACACCTTC,CAISERGQGFDGYTF
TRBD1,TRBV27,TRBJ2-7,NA,TGTGCCAGCAGTTTATCGACAGGGGAAATATCCTACGAGCAGTACTTC,CASSLSTGEISYEQYF
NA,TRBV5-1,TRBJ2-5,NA,TGCGCCAGCAGCTTGAACCGGGGAGAGACCCAGTACTTC,CASSLNRGETQYF
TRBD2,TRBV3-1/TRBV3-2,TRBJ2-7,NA,TGTGCCAGCAGCATACTAGCGGGAGGGCCCTACGAGCAGTACTTC,CASSILAGGPYEQYF
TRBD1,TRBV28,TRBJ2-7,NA,TGTGCCAGCAGGACAGGGGACGAGCAGTACTTC,CASRTGDEQYF
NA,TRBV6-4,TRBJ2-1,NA,TGTGCCAGCGTTAGATGGGGCAATAGGGATGAGCAGTTCTTC,CASVRWGNRDEQFF
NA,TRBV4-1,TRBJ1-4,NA,TGCGCCAGCAGCCCGACAGATGCAACTAATGAAAAACTGTTTTTT,CASSPTDATNEKLFF